Described below is a single T cell receptor beta chain sequence and its context. In the same sample, other DNA sequences code for this CDR3. Libraries were prepared by immunoSEQ multiplex PCR; TCRdb keeps only in-frame clonotypes and omits some of them. The sample includes under 250,000 clones, 70% to 90% seen only once; the top ten take 6.5% to 9%. This specimen belongs to a study of blood T cell repertoires in COVID-19. The V and J ends lost 0 bases and 5 bases, in that order; junction bases with no gene match: 1. The CDR3 runs 13 residues. Germline CDR1 SGHNT, CDR2 YYREEE (reference sequence). The chain carries TRBV5-4 and TRBJ1-1; 7 bases map to TRBD1. The TCR sequence derives from a woman aged 45 to 65 with active or convalescent COVID-19. The sequenced sample was peripheral blood. The chain's CDR3 is CASSLDRGTEAFF. CDR3 sequence (DNA): TGTGCCAGCAGCTTGGACAGGGGAACTGAAGCTTTCTTT. Full variable domain (remainder filled in from reference TRBV5-4 and TRBJ1-1): ETGVTQSPTHLIKTRGQQVTLRCSSQSGHNTVSWYQQALGQGPQFIFQYYREEENGRGNFPPRFSGLQFPNYSSELNVNALELDDSALYLCASSLDRGTEAFFGQGTRLTVV.